The 5 T cell receptor beta chains presented below share a single source sample, sequenced in a study of PD-L1 blockade in urothelial cancer. Sequencing used immunoSEQ multiplex PCR; TCRdb keeps in-frame clones, though not all of them. This sample yields tens of thousands of clones, of which about 81% are seen a single time; around 9.5% belongs to the top ten. The sequencing used PBMCs, collected around atezolizumab (anti-PD-L1) treatment. The receptor set was obtained from a man between 70 and 80 years old with urothelial cancer.

The V and J genes are TRBV5-6 and TRBJ2-6, with D uncertain. Germline V gives CDR1 SGHDT, CDR2 YYEEEE. The CDR3 sequence is 14 residues long. Trimming took 4 bases from V and 1 from J, leaving 6 bases between them. CDR3 residues: CASSHVSGANVLTF. The CDR3 DNA is TGTGCCAGCAGCCATGTTTCTGGGGCCAACGTCCTGACTTTC.

The rearrangement links TRBV7-9 to TRBJ1-2, with a weak D call TRBD1 (6 bases). The CDR3 runs 15 residues. The germline CDR1 and CDR2 sequences are SEHNR and FQNEAQ (reference sequence). V was clipped by 3 bases and J by 0 bases, with 11 bases between them. The CDR3 sequence: CASSFSAGANYGYTF. DNA for the CDR3: TGTGCCAGCAGCTTTAGCGCAGGGGCTAACTATGGCTACACCTTC.

This sequence joins TRBV10-3 and TRBJ2-5, with D hard to call. CDR3 length equals 15 residues. Trimming took 0 bases from V and 2 from J, leaving 10 bases between them. The germline V gene has CDR1 ENHRY and CDR2 SYGVKD. The CDR3 region is CAISESGAGQETQYF. As DNA, the CDR3 is TGTGCCATCAGTGAGTCCGGAGCCGGACAAGAGACCCAGTACTTC.

The chain has TRBV7-9 and TRBJ1-2; the match to TRBD1 covers 7 bases. Trimming removed 5 bases from V and 3 bases from J; junction bases left unmatched: 9. This CDR3 is built from 15 residues. CDR1 and CDR2 (germline): SEHNR, FQNEAQ (reference sequence). The CDR3 region has the DNA TGTGCCAGCAGCGTCACAGGGGCCCAACACTATGGCTACACCTTC. It specifies CASSVTGAQHYGYTF.

The CDR3 loop reads CAWPLLAGGREQYF. CDR3 coding DNA: TGTGCCTGGCCTCTACTAGCGGGAGGCCGCGAGCAGTACTTC. The chain recombines TRBV30 with TRBJ2-7; 12 bases map to TRBD2. Germline CDR1 is GTSNPN and CDR2 is SVGIG (reference sequence). CDR3 size: 14 residues. V shed 5 bases, J shed 6 bases, and the junction held 8 bases outside the gene matches. Complete variable domain (other parts from reference TRBV30 and TRBJ2-7): SQTIHQWPATLVQPVGSPLSLECTVEGTSNPNLYWYRQAAGRGLQLLFYSVGIGQISSEVPQNLSASRPQDRQFILSSKKLLLSDSGFYLCAWPLLAGGREQYFGPGTRLTVT.